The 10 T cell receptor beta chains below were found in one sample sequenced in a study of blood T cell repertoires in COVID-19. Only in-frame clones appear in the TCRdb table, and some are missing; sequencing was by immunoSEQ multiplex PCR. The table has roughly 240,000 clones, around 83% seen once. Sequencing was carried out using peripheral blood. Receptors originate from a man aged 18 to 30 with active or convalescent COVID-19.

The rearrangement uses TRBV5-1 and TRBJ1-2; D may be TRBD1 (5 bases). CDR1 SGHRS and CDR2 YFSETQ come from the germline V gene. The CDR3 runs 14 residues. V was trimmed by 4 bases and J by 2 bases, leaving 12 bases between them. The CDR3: CASSHEDSNYGYTF. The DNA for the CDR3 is TGCGCCAGCAGCCACGAAGACAGCAACTATGGCTACACCTTC.

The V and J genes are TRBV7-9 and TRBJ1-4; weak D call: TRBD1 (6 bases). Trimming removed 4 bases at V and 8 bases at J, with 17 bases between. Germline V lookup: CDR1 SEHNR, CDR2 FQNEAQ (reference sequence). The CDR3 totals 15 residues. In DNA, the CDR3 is TGTGCCAGCAGCTCCGGAGAGGGGGTTCAGGAAAAACTGTTTTTT. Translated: CASSSGEGVQEKLFF.

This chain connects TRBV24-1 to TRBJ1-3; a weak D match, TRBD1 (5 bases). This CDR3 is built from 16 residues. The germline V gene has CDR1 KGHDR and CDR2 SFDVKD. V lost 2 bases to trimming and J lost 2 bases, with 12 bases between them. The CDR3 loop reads CATSDSTGSTGNTIYF. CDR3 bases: TGTGCCACCAGTGATTCCACAGGTTCGACTGGAAACACCATATATTTT.

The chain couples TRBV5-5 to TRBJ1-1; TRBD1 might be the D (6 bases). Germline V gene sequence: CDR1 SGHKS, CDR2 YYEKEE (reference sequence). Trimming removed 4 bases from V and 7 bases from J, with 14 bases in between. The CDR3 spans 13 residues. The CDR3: CASSPIGGIEAFF. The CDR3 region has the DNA TGTGCCAGCAGCCCGATAGGGGGTATTGAAGCTTTCTTT. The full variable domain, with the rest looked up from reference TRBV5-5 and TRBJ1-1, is DAGVTQSPTHLIKTRGQQVTLRCSPISGHKSVSWYQQVLGQGPQFIFQYYEKEERGRGNFPDRFSARQFPNYSSELNVNALLLGDSALYLCASSPIGGIEAFFGQGTRLTVV.

CDR3 amino acids: CASSADTGGVDTQYF. DNA of the CDR3: TGTGCCAGCAGTGCCGATACGGGGGGGGTGGATACGCAGTATTTT. The rearrangement joins TRBV6-4 to TRBJ2-3; 8 bases align to TRBD2. With 4 bases clipped from V and 6 bases from J, the junction kept 9 bases outside the gene matches. There are 15 residues in the CDR3. The germline V gene encodes CDR1 MRHNA and CDR2 SNTAGT.

CDR3 bases: TGTGCCAGCAGCTTAGATATGGTCCCAGCGAGGAGGAAACTGTTTTTT. Amino acid sequence: CASSLDMVPARRKLFF. The chain has TRBV11-2 and TRBJ1-4; no clear D. The CDR3 consists of 16 residues. Germline V gene sequence: CDR1 SGHAT, CDR2 FQNNGV. V was trimmed by 0 bases and J by 11 bases, leaving 19 bases between them. The full variable domain, completed using reference TRBV11-2 and TRBJ1-4, is EAGVAQSPRYKIIEKRQSVAFWCNPISGHATLYWYQQILGQGPKLLIQFQNNGVVDDSQLPKDRFSAERLKGVDSTLKIQPAKLEDSAVYLCASSLDMVPARRKLFFGSGTQLSVL.

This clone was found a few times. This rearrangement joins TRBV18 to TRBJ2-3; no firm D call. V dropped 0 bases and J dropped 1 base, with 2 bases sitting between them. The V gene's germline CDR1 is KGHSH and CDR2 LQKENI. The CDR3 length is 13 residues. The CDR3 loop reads CASSPPGTDTQYF. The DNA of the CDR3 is TGTGCCAGCTCACCACCCGGCACAGATACGCAGTATTTT. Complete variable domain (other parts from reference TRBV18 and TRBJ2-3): NAGVMQNPRHLVRRRGQEARLRCSPMKGHSHVYWYRQLPEEGLKFMVYLQKENIIDESGMPKERFSAEFPKEGPSILRIQQVVRGDSAAYFCASSPPGTDTQYFGPGTRLTVL.

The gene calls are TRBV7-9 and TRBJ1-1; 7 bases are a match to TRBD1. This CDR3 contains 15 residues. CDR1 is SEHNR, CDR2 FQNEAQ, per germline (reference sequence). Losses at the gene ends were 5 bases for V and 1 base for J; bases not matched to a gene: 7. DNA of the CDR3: TGTGCCAGCAGCGCCGCAGGGGGACCGAACACTGAAGCTTTCTTT. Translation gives CASSAAGGPNTEAFF.

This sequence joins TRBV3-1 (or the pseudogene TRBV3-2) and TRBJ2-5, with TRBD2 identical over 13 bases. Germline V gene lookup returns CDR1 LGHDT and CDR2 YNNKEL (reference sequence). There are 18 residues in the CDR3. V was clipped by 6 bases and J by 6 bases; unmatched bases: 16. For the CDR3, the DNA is TGTGCCAGCAGTGCCCAGGAGTCCGGGACTAGCGGGGTAAAGACCCAGTACTTC. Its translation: CASSAQESGTSGVKTQYF.

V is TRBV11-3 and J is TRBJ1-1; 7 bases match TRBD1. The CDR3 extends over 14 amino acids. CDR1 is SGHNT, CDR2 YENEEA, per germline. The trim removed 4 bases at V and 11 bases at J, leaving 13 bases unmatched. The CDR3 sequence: CASSSYTQTGEAFF. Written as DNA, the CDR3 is TGTGCCAGCAGCTCTTATACACAAACAGGGGAGGCTTTCTTT.